These 4 T cell receptor beta chains share one sample of origin, sequenced in a study of human versus mouse CDR3 diversity and MHC coevolution. The protocol was immunoSEQ multiplex PCR, while the TCRdb copy is restricted to in-frame clones and leaves out a portion. The table lists about 73,000 clones, less than 95% of them singletons. Material: naive CD4+ T cells from blood. Subset of the sample: CD45RO-negative CD62L-positive naive CD4 T cells. All receptors come from a person between 25 and 69 years old in good health.

The chain combines TRBV10-3 with TRBJ2-1; 13 bases align to TRBD2. This CDR3 spans 16 amino acids. V lost 6 bases to trimming and J lost 6 bases; unmatched junction nucleotides: 8. Germline CDR1 is ENHRY and CDR2 is SYGVKD. DNA of the CDR3: TGTGCCATCAGCAGGACTAGCGGGGGATTAACCAATGAGCAGTTCTTC. Amino acid sequence: CAISRTSGGLTNEQFF.

The chain joins TRBV5-1 to TRBJ1-2, with 11 nucleotides matching TRBD1. The germline V gene encodes CDR1 SGHRS and CDR2 YFSETQ. The J segment lost 2 bases and the V segment lost 4 bases, leaving 19 bases of the junction unmatched. This CDR3 has 20 residues. In nucleotides, the CDR3 is TGCGCCAGCAGCCCCGGACAGGGGGCTTATTCAAGAGCGGGGAACTATGGCTACACCTTC. This gives the protein CASSPGQGAYSRAGNYGYTF.

The rearrangement joins TRBV5-1 to TRBJ2-7; 8 positions match TRBD2. The CDR3 is 14 residues long. The germline gives CDR1 SGHRS, CDR2 YFSETQ. V trimming: 4 bases; J trimming: 1 base; junction bases outside the gene matches: 4. As DNA, the CDR3 is TGCGCCAGCAGCCCCATAGCGGGGTCCTACGAGCAGTACTTC. It is translated as CASSPIAGSYEQYF.

This rearrangement joins TRBV27 to TRBJ1-2; 11 bases fit TRBD1. Germline loops: CDR1 MNHEY, CDR2 SMNVEV (reference sequence). J was trimmed by 5 bases and V by 0 bases; bases with no gene match: 11. The CDR3 length is 18 residues. DNA of the CDR3: TGTGCCAGCAGTTTATCGGTAAAAGAAGGACAGGGGGCGTATGGCTACACCTTC. This translates into CASSLSVKEGQGAYGYTF.